The clone carrying this TCR beta chain was counted only a few times. Its antigen is not known. This sample stems from a study of T-cell memory formation after mild COVID-19. In the study overall: TCR clusters were mostly confined to one donor each.

The CDR3 contains 12 residues. The V end was cut by 8 bases, the J end by 2 bases, with 9 bases between. Germline lookup yields CDR1 MNHEY and CDR2 SVGAGI. 5'RACE primed at constant segments yielded TCR alpha and TCR beta cDNA libraries bearing sample barcodes and UMIs. TCRdb called the 5' RACE reads again in MiXCR, with one record for every CDR3 protein. The profile shows 470,000 or so distinct CDR3 sequences, around 27% of them singletons. Whole-study findings and limits: Those CD4+ clones that contracted were mainly in CM and EM (CD8+ ones in EMRA).

This rearrangement joins TRBV6-5 to TRBJ1-2; TRBD1 might be the D (5 bases). The origin of this receptor is an adult woman who had mild COVID-19 (a few samples of this study predate the infection). Cell type and time point are not known. Sequenced: PBMCs or a T cell subset sorted from them (not recorded which). DNA for the CDR3: TGTGCCAGCCGGTCAGGGAACTATGGCTACACCTTC. Protein product: CASRSGNYGYTF.